The 28 T cell receptor beta chains given below trace back to one sample, sequenced in a study of OX40 agonist ivuxolimab in advanced cancers. Sequencing was performed with immunoSEQ multiplex PCR; in TCRdb, only in-frame clones are kept and a portion is missing. The sample lists about 48,000 clones; 80% to 95% were seen once. This sample comprised CD4+ or CD8+ T cells sorted from blood, obtained in a trial of the OX40 agonist ivuxolimab. Receptors originate from an adult with an advanced solid tumor such as melanoma, head and neck, liver or kidney cancer.

The J gene is TRBJ1-1, the V gene TRBV4-2; D is unclear. The length of the CDR3 is 17 residues. V was cut by 0 bases and J by 0 bases, with 14 bases left in between. Germline CDR1 LGHNA, CDR2 YNFKEQ. CDR3 region: CASSQEVRNRVNTEAFF. CDR3 bases: TGTGCCAGCAGCCAAGAAGTGAGGAATCGTGTGAACACTGAAGCTTTCTTT.

As to this clone: The sample holds other DNA sequences that translate to the same CDR3. The CDR3 nucleotides are TGCGCCAGCAGTGAGCGGGGAGGCTACGAGCAGTACTTC. Protein sequence: CASSERGGYEQYF. This chain joins TRBV10-1 and TRBJ2-7; D may be TRBD2 (6 bases). Trimming removed 2 bases at V and 3 bases at J, with 8 bases between. The CDR3 runs 13 residues. Germline lookup yields CDR1 WNHNN and CDR2 SYGVQD (reference sequence).

The V and J genes are TRBV7-9 and TRBJ1-1; D gene unclear. Germline V gives CDR1 SEHNR, CDR2 FQNEAQ (reference sequence). There are 11 residues in the CDR3. Trimming left V 5 bases short and J 3 bases short, with 4 bases between. The CDR3, as DNA: TGTGCCAGCAGCCCGGACACTGAAGCTTTCTTT. It is translated as CASSPDTEAFF.

The CDR3 is CASSEDGLWGYTF. The CDR3 nucleotides read TGTGCCAGCAGTGAAGACGGACTCTGGGGCTACACCTTC. V is TRBV6-1 and J is TRBJ1-2; D not resolved. The length of the CDR3 is 13 residues. The V and J ends lost 1 base and 8 bases respectively, with 11 bases between them. The germline V gene has CDR1 MNHNS and CDR2 SASEGT.

This clone was counted a single time. The chain joins TRBV19 to TRBJ1-1; D ambiguous. This CDR3 has 15 amino acids. The germline V gene has CDR1 LNHDA and CDR2 SQIVND (reference sequence). V lost 4 bases and J 4 bases, leaving 16 bases between the germline ends. The chain's CDR3 is CASSTNGVGGTEAFF. In DNA, the CDR3 is TGTGCCAGTAGTACGAACGGGGTCGGAGGCACTGAAGCTTTCTTT.

This clone is labeled as medium-sized. The J gene is TRBJ1-1, the V gene TRBV9; tentatively, D is TRBD1 (5 bases). The CDR3 totals 14 residues. CDR1 is SGDLS and CDR2 is YYNGEE in the germline V gene. V was pared by 1 base and J by 5 bases, with 12 bases between. The chain's CDR3 is CASSVTGAGTEAFF. CDR3 bases: TGTGCCAGCAGCGTAACCGGGGCTGGAACTGAAGCTTTCTTT.

The DNA for the CDR3 is TGTGCCAGCAGTCCGACAGGGATTCGGGGAAACACCATATATTTT. Amino acids: CASSPTGIRGNTIYF. This chain joins TRBV28 and TRBJ1-3; 7 bases are shared with TRBD1. CDR3 length equals 15 residues. Trimming removed 5 bases from V and 4 bases from J; junction bases left unmatched: 8. Germline CDR1 reads MDHEN; CDR2 reads SYDVKM. Using reference TRBV28 and TRBJ1-3 for the parts outside the CDR3, the full variable domain is DVKVTQSSRYLVKRTGEKVFLECVQDMDHENMFWYRQDPGLGLRLIYFSYDVKMKEKGDIPEGYSVSREKKERFSLILESASTNQTSMYLCASSPTGIRGNTIYFGEGSWLTVV.

This clone is classed as medium-sized. The same CDR3 can be traced to other DNA sequences in this sample. The chain has TRBV7-9 and TRBJ1-5; D ambiguous. The CDR3 has 14 amino acids. Germline loops: CDR1 SEHNR, CDR2 FQNEAQ (reference sequence). Trimming removed 1 base at V and 3 bases at J, with 7 bases between. The CDR3 DNA is TGTGCCAGCAGCTTAGATGGGTTCAATCAGCCCCAGCATTTT. Translated: CASSLDGFNQPQHF.

The rearrangement uses TRBV6-5 and TRBJ2-7, with D possibly being TRBD2 (7 bases). This CDR3 spans 15 amino acids. V dropped 7 bases and J dropped 1 base, with 17 bases sitting between them. The germline gives CDR1 MNHEY, CDR2 SVGAGI. In DNA, the CDR3 is TGTGCCAGCACCCCTTCGCGGGGGCGATCCTACGAGCAGTACTTC. It translates to CASTPSRGRSYEQYF.

The V and J genes are TRBV13 and TRBJ1-6; D call uncertain. Germline CDR1 is PRHDT and CDR2 is FYEKMQ (reference sequence). The CDR3 spans 14 residues. The V gene lost 5 bases and the J gene lost 6 bases, with 11 bases spanning the gap. CDR3: CASSVREANSPLHF. CDR3 coding DNA: TGTGCCAGCAGCGTCCGGGAGGCTAATTCACCCCTCCACTTT.

The chain joins TRBV28 to TRBJ1-2; D is undetermined. The CDR3 loop spans 15 amino acids. The germline V and J ends were trimmed by 2 bases and 10 bases, with 20 bases remaining between them. The germline gives CDR1 MDHEN, CDR2 SYDVKM. CDR3 sequence reads: CASSLTAPRTSDYTF. CDR3 nucleotides: TGTGCCAGCAGTTTAACAGCGCCGAGGACCTCTGACTACACCTTC.

This chain uses TRBV9 with TRBJ1-2; possibly TRBD1 for D (6 bases). The CDR3 contains 14 residues. Deletions cut 0 bases from V and 6 bases from J, with 12 bases between. The V gene's germline CDR1 is SGDLS and CDR2 YYNGEE. Here the CDR3 DNA reads TGTGCCAGCAGCGTAGACGGGGGCATAAATGGCTACACCTTC. This gives the protein CASSVDGGINGYTF.

The chain recombines TRBV7-9 with TRBJ2-7; D not certain. Germline V gene lookup returns CDR1 SEHNR and CDR2 FQNEAQ (reference sequence). The ends were cut back, 5 bases at V and 0 bases at J, with 5 bases in the middle. The CDR3 has 12 residues. The CDR3 loop is CASSGDSYEQYF. In nucleotides, the CDR3 is TGTGCCAGCAGCGGCGACTCCTACGAGCAGTACTTC.

This chain links TRBV18 with TRBJ1-2, with D possibly TRBD1 on 5 matching bases. V lost 0 bases and J lost 2, with 7 bases in between. CDR1 is KGHSH, CDR2 LQKENI, per germline. The CDR3 length is 14 residues. The CDR3: CASSPPDRNYGYTF. CDR3 DNA: TGTGCCAGCTCACCACCAGACAGAAACTATGGCTACACCTTC.

This chain links TRBV27 with TRBJ1-1; weak D call: TRBD1 (5 bases). Trimming removed 4 bases at V and 1 base at J, with 10 bases between. This CDR3 is built from 14 residues. Germline V CDR1 and CDR2: MNHEY, SMNVEV (reference sequence). The CDR3 nucleotides are TGTGCCAGCAGTTACGGGGGTCCGAACACTGAAGCTTTCTTT. As protein: CASSYGGPNTEAFF.

The gene calls are TRBV7-3 and TRBJ2-1, with 8 bases aligning to TRBD2. J lost 4 bases, V lost 4 bases, and 3 bases had no gene match. Germline V gene sequence: CDR1 SGHTA, CDR2 FQGTGA. CDR3 length: 14 residues. The CDR3 spells CASSSGLGYNEQFF. CDR3 nucleotides: TGTGCCAGCAGCTCGGGACTAGGGTACAATGAGCAGTTCTTC.

Worth noting for this clone: An end of the junction differs from the germline gene, which may be a read error. The CDR3: CANSFSGEQYF. The CDR3 coding sequence is TGTGCCAACAGCTTTTCGGGGGAGCAGTACTTC. V gene TRBV7-9 combines with J gene TRBJ2-7; tentatively, D is TRBD2 (5 bases). CDR1 SEHNR and CDR2 FQNEAQ come from the germline V gene (reference sequence). The CDR3 loop spans 11 amino acids.

The rearrangement links TRBV19 to TRBJ2-1; 8 nucleotides line up with TRBD1. The CDR3 covers 16 residues. V lost 5 bases to trimming and J lost 0 bases; unmatched junction nucleotides: 6. Germline CDR1 is LNHDA and CDR2 is SQIVND (reference sequence). The CDR3 protein is CASSDRQGSSYNEQFF. In nucleotides, the CDR3 is TGTGCCAGTAGTGACCGACAGGGGTCCTCCTACAATGAGCAGTTCTTC.

The V call is TRBV29-1, the J call TRBJ2-5; 14 bases fit TRBD2. With 4 bases clipped from V and 5 bases from J, the junction kept 3 bases outside the gene matches. This CDR3 region has 14 residues. The V gene's germline CDR1 is SQVTM and CDR2 ANQGSEA. CDR3 in amino acids: CSVVGTSGGETQYF. The CDR3 nucleotides are TGCAGCGTTGTGGGGACTAGCGGGGGCGAGACCCAGTACTTC.

This clone was seen more than once but under ten times. V gene TRBV6-1 combines with J gene TRBJ2-5; TRBD2 matches at 10 bases. Germline CDR1 and CDR2: MNHNS and SASEGT. V shed 1 base and J 2 bases; nucleotides not matched to a gene: 1. There are 15 residues in the CDR3. The DNA for the CDR3 is TGTGCCAGCAGTGAAGAAGCGGGGGGGCAAGAGACCCAGTACTTC. This translates into CASSEEAGGQETQYF.

The CDR3 DNA follows: TGTGCCAGCAGTTTCCGGAGTTTCGACAATGAGCAGTTCTTC. Translation: CASSFRSFDNEQFF. The V and J genes are TRBV28 and TRBJ2-1; D not certain. The CDR3 totals 14 residues. V dropped 3 bases and J dropped 5 bases, with 11 bases sitting between them. Germline V gives CDR1 MDHEN, CDR2 SYDVKM.

The chain has TRBV2 and TRBJ2-7; the match to TRBD2 covers 8 bases. This CDR3 has 14 amino acids. Germline CDR1 SNHLY, CDR2 FYNNEI. V shed 3 bases, J shed 5 bases, and the junction held 6 bases outside the gene matches. The CDR3 DNA sequence: TGTGCCAGCAGTGAGACGGGGGGGCCTAACGAGCAGTACGTC. Protein sequence: CASSETGGPNEQYV.

In its sample, this clone was seen once. This sequence joins TRBV19 and TRBJ1-4; D is uncertain. The CDR3 is 14 amino acids. V lost 3 bases and J lost 1, with 6 bases in between. The V gene's germline CDR1 is LNHDA and CDR2 SQIVND (reference sequence). The CDR3 here is CASSIYGTNEKLFF. CDR3 coding DNA: TGTGCCAGTAGTATCTACGGAACTAATGAAAAACTGTTTTTT.

The chain links TRBV29-1 to TRBJ1-1; possibly TRBD1 for D (5 bases). Germline values: CDR1 SQVTM, CDR2 ANQGSEA. V lost 5 bases, J lost 5 bases, and 15 bases lay in between. This CDR3 has 13 residues. The CDR3 DNA reads TGCAGCGTTCCAGGGCGCGGGGGTACTGAAGCTTTCTTT. Protein product: CSVPGRGGTEAFF.

This clone occurred a few times. The chain couples TRBV19 to TRBJ1-1; 12 bases are a match to TRBD1. The V segment lost 5 bases and the J segment 6 bases; nucleotides outside the gene matches: 7. In germline, CDR1 is LNHDA, CDR2 SQIVND (reference sequence). The CDR3 has 15 amino acids. CDR3 coding DNA: TGTGCCAGTAGTGTACCGGGACAGGGGGCTCCTGAAGCTTTCTTT. This gives the protein CASSVPGQGAPEAFF.

The rearrangement uses TRBV7-9 and TRBJ2-3; D is unresolved. This CDR3 is built from 16 residues. V dropped 0 bases and J dropped 4 bases, with 14 bases sitting between them. Germline CDR1 is SEHNR and CDR2 is FQNEAQ (reference sequence). DNA for the CDR3: TGTGCCAGCAGCTTAGCGCTAGGGATAGAGCCAGATACGCAGTATTTT. This codes for CASSLALGIEPDTQYF.

The chain employs TRBV2 and TRBJ1-1; the D is unclear. Germline CDR1 is SNHLY and CDR2 is FYNNEI. The CDR3 is made up of 15 amino acids. V gave up 5 bases and J gave up 4 bases, with 17 bases separating them. Here the CDR3 DNA reads TGTGCCAGCAGTAACTATGGACGAAGCACCACTGAAGCTTTCTTT. This translates into CASSNYGRSTTEAFF. The full variable domain, rest sourced from reference TRBV2 and TRBJ1-1, is EPEVTQTPSHQVTQMGQEVILRCVPISNHLYFYWYRQILGQKVEFLVSFYNNEISEKSEIFDDQFSVERPDGSNFTLKIRSTKLEDSAMYFCASSNYGRSTTEAFFGQGTRLTVV.

This chain uses TRBV10-2 with TRBJ2-6; maybe TRBD1 (5 bases). This CDR3 is 15 amino acids long. Trimming removed 3 bases at V and 4 bases at J, with 10 bases between. CDR1 is WSHSY and CDR2 is SAAADI in the germline V gene. The CDR3 nucleotides are TGCGCCAGCAGTGAAAGCAGGGCCGGGGCCAACGTCCTGACTTTC. Protein: CASSESRAGANVLTF.